Below, one T cell receptor beta chain is given with its context. The antigen is undetermined. Healthy bone marrow donors made up the donors. The PCR made use of 60 Vbeta and 13 Jbeta primers. Measured with immunoSEQ multiplex PCR; TCRdb has only the in-frame clones, and not every one. The sample has 150,000 or so clones, more than 60% seen once. From germline, CDR1 is SGHNT and CDR2 YENEEA. There are 15 residues in the CDR3. Trimming stripped 5 bases from V and 1 base from J, with 14 bases between. The data originate from a study of cytomegalovirus exposure and HLA in healthy donors. Study outcomes and limitations: In an earlier analysis, productive rearrangement rates for most beta V segments clustered near 87% or 30%. Later on, an analysis found that several of the most significant clusters appeared to be linked to common viral pathogens, which included parvovirus B19. The later analysis indicated that the majority of CMV-associated TCR beta chains appeared HLA-restricted.

The sequenced sample was PBMCs. The J gene is TRBJ1-1, the V gene TRBV11-3; a weak D match, TRBD1 (6 bases). This receptor was taken from a woman in her 40s in good health and CMV-seronegative. The CDR3: CASSLGGRENTEAFF. In DNA form, the CDR3 reads TGTGCCAGCAGCCTCGGGGGGCGGGAGAACACTGAAGCTTTCTTT.